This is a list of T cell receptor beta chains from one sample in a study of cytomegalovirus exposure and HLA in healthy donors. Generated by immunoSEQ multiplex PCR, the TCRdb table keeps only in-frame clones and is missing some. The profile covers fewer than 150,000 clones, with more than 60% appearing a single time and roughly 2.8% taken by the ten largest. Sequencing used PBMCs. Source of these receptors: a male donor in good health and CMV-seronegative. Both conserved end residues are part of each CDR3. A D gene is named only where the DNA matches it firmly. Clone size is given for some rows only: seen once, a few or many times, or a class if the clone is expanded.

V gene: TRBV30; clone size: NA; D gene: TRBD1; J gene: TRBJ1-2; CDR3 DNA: TGTGCCTGGAGTGGAGACAGGGGCGACTATGGCTACACCTTC; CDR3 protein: CAWSGDRGDYGYTF
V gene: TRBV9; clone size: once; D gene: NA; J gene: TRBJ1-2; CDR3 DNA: TGTGCCAGCAGCGTGGCCCAGGGGATTGGCTACACCTTC; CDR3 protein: CASSVAQGIGYTF
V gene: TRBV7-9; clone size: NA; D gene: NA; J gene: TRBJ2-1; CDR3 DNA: TGTGCCAGCAGCTTAGCGGAGGGGTTGGGAGATGAGCAGTTCTTC; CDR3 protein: CASSLAEGLGDEQFF
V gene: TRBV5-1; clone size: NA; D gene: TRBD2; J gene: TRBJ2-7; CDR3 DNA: TGCGCCAGCAGGGGACTAGCGGCCGCCTACGAGCAGTACTTC; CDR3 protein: CASRGLAAAYEQYF
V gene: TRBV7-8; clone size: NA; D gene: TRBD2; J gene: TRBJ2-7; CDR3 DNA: TGTGCCAGCAGCCCAGGACTAGCGGGGGTCAGGAGCTCCTACGAGCAGTACTTC; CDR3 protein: CASSPGLAGVRSSYEQYF
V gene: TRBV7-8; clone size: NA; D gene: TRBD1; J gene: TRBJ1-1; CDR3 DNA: TGTGCCAGCAGCTCCCTGACAGGGTGGGCTGAAGCTTTCTTT; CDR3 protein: CASSSLTGWAEAFF
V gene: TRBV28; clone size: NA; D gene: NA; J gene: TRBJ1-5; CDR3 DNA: TGTGCCAGCAGTTTATCGCTGGCAGGCAATCAGCCCCAGCATTTT; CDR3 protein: CASSLSLAGNQPQHF
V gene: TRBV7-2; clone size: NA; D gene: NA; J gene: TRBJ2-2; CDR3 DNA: TGTGCCAGCACCCGGGAATTTGACAACGGGGAGCTGTTTTTT; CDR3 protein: CASTREFDNGELFF
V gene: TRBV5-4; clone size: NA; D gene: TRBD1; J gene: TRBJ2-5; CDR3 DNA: TGTGCCAGCAGCTTGACAGGGGTCCAAGAGACCCAGTACTTC; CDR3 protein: CASSLTGVQETQYF
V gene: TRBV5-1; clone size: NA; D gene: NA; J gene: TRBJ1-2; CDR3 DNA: TGCGCCAGCAGTCCTCAGCAGGGTTCCTTAACTAACTATGGCTACACCTTC; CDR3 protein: CASSPQQGSLTNYGYTF
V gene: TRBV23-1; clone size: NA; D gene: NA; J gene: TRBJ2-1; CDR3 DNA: TGCGCCAGCAGCCGCCGGGGAGTCTGGGACAATGAGCAGTTCTTC; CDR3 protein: CASSRRGVWDNEQFF
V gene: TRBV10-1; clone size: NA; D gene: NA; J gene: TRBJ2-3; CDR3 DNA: TGCGCCAGCAGTGAGTCGTCTAGCCAAGCAGATACGCAGTATTTT; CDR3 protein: CASSESSSQADTQYF
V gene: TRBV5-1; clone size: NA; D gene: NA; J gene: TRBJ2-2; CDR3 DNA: TGCGCCAGCAGCTCGGGGGGCACTAACACCGGGGAGCTGTTTTTT; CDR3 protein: CASSSGGTNTGELFF
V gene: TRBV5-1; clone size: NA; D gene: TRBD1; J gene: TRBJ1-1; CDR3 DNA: TGCGCCAGCAGCTCACAGGGGGTGCCTGAAGCTTTCTTT; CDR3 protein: CASSSQGVPEAFF
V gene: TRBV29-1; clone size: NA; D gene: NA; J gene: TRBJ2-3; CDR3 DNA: TGCAGCGTCAGACAGGCACCAACTAGCACAGATACGCAGTATTTT; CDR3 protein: CSVRQAPTSTDTQYF
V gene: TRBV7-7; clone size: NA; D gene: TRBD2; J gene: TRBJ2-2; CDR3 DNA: TGTGCTAGCAGCTCCTTACTAGCGGGACCCGACCTCTACACCGGGGAGCTGTTTTTT; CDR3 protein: CASSSLLAGPDLYTGELFF
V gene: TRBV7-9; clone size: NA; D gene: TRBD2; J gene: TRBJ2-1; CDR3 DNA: TGTGCCAGCAGCTCCCCCCTTCAAGCGGGAGGGGACAATGAGCAGTTCTTC; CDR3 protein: CASSSPLQAGGDNEQFF
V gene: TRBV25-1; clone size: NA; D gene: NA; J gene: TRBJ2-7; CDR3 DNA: TGTGCCAGCAGTGACCCAGGGTCGCGGAGATCCTACGAGCAGTACTTC; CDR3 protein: CASSDPGSRRSYEQYF
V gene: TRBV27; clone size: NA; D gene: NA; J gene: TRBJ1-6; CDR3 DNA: TGTGCCAGCAGTTTATCCGCCACCGGGACCCTCCACTTT; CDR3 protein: CASSLSATGTLHF
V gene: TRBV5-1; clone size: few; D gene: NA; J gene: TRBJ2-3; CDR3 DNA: TGCGCCAGCAGGGGGCAGGGTCTGCCAGATACGCAGTATTTT; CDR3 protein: CASRGQGLPDTQYF
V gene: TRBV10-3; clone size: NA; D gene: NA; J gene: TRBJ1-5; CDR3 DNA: TGTGCCATCAGTGAGGGAGGCGCCGGGCAGCCCCAGCATTTT; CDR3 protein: CAISEGGAGQPQHF